The present entry profiles one TCR beta chain with its context. This sample is drawn from a study of shared T cell receptors in the human thymus. Between the trimmed V and J ends, which lost 0 bases and 7 bases, there was a span of 21 bases. The CDR3 runs 18 residues. The V gene's germline CDR1 is MGHRA and CDR2 YSYEKL. Sequencing used immunoSEQ multiplex PCR; TCRdb keeps in-frame clones, though not all of them. The table records hundreds of thousands of clones, approximately 89% of them present only once. These records were also assigned to another study, of human thymus T cells.

This receptor was taken from a boy younger than two with a congenital heart defect. The chain employs TRBV4-1 and TRBJ1-4; perhaps TRBD1 as D (6 bases). What was sequenced was thymocytes. The chain's CDR3 is CASSQDPTDTGRREKLFF. The CDR3 region has the DNA TGCGCCAGCAGCCAAGATCCTACAGACACAGGGCGGCGTGAAAAACTGTTTTTT.